This T cell receptor (beta chain) was identified in a study of blood T cell repertoires in COVID-19. In the study overall: Samples of COVID-19 (acute and convalescent) were obtained from the United States, Italy and Spain.

In the original processing: Reference gene primer amplification yielded estimated nucleated cell counts. Repertoires were generated with immunoSEQ multiplex PCR, while TCRdb's copy carries only in-frame clones and drops some. The DNA gave D and trimming, while V, J and clone size come from that table. The sample shows some 300,000 clones, about nine tenths of them seen only once. The CDR3 length is 14 residues. Germline CDR1 and CDR2: SGDLS and YYNGEE. V shed 1 base and J shed 7 bases, with 12 bases lying between them. The TCR comes from a woman aged 25-40 years who had recovered from COVID-19. The sample consisted of peripheral blood. V is TRBV9 and J is TRBJ2-1; D perhaps matches TRBD1 (5 bases). Here the CDR3 reads CASSVSNKGNEQFF. In DNA form, the CDR3 reads TGTGCCAGCAGCGTATCGAACAAGGGGAATGAGCAGTTCTTC.